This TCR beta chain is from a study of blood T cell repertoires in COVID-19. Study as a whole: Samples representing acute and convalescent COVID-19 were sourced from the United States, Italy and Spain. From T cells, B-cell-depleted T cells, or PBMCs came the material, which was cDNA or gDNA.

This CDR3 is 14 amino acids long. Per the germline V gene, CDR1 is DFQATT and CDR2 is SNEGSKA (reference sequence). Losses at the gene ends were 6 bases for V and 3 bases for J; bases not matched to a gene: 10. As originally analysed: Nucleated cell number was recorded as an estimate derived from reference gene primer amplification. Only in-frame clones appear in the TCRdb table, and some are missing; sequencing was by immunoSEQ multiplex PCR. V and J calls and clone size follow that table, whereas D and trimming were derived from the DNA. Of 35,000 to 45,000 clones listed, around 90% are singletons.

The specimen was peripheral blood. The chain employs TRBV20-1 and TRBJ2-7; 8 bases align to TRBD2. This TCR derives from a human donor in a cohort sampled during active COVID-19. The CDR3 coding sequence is TGCAGTGCGAGTGAGCGGGGGCGCCACTACGAGCAGTACTTC. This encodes CSASERGRHYEQYF.